The present T cell receptor beta chain was sequenced within a study of shared clonotypes between healthy human individuals. Study background: For every donor, three CD4 naive, three CD4 memory, two CD8 naive and one CD8 memory plates were used.

At the deep level, the assay was run. TCRdb keeps only in-frame clones here, not all; method: immunoSEQ multiplex PCR. Among some 2.4 million clones listed, under 95% were seen once. Study observations and caveats: A handful of donors showed sharing of around 5.3% of naive CD4 clonotypes. Represented genetic and exposure-history diversity was restricted by having few donors.

V trimming: 5 bases; J trimming: 5 bases; junction bases outside the gene matches: 11. Germline loops: CDR1 PRHDT, CDR2 FYEKMQ (reference sequence). This CDR3 spans 16 amino acids. As to this clone: Its antigen is unidentified.

The material sequenced was naive CD4+ T cells from PBMCs. Noted subset: CD45RA+ positively selected. The receptor was derived from a man aged 18 to 30 in good health. Some clones in this sample may be carry-over from other donors' samples. The chain recombines TRBV13 with TRBJ2-3; 9 nucleotides agree with TRBD1. The CDR3 spells CASSTYRGRFVDTQYF. The CDR3 nucleotides read TGTGCCAGCAGCACCTACAGGGGGCGTTTTGTAGATACGCAGTATTTT. The full variable domain, completed using reference TRBV13 and TRBJ2-3, is AAGVIQSPRHLIKEKRETATLKCYPIPRHDTVYWYQQGPGQDPQFLISFYEKMQSDKGSIPDRFSAQQFSDYHSELNMSSLELGDSALYFCASSTYRGRFVDTQYFGPGTRLTVL.